One sample yielded the 32 T cell receptor beta chains listed below, sequenced in a study of cytomegalovirus exposure and HLA in healthy donors. Primers included in the PCR were 60 Vbeta and 13 Jbeta primers. Clones were sequenced by immunoSEQ multiplex PCR, and TCRdb holds only the in-frame ones, with some missing. The data hold about 190,000 clones, with approximately 82% observed a single time. Sequencing input: PBMCs. All receptors derive from a man aged 40-49 years in good health and CMV-seropositive.

The rearrangement links TRBV6-1 to TRBJ1-2; D is undetermined. Germline CDR1 reads MNHNS; CDR2 reads SASEGT. Trimming left V 8 bases short and J 0 bases short, with 16 bases between. This CDR3 contains 15 residues. DNA of the CDR3: TGTGCCAGCCGGTGGTGGGTGGAGACTAACTATGGCTACACCTTC. It is translated as CASRWWVETNYGYTF.

The chain couples TRBV7-9 to TRBJ1-5; D gene ambiguous. This CDR3 has 15 amino acids. V lost 5 bases and J 0 bases, leaving 11 bases between the germline ends. Germline CDR1 SEHNR, CDR2 FQNEAQ (reference sequence). CDR3 sequence (DNA): TGTGCCAGCAGCCCACTCACCGATAGCAATCAGCCCCAGCATTTT. Translating it yields CASSPLTDSNQPQHF.

This clone was picked up a small number of times. This chain links TRBV28 with TRBJ1-5; 7 bases line up with TRBD1. The germline V gene has CDR1 MDHEN and CDR2 SYDVKM. CDR3 length: 15 residues. The ends lost 6 bases at V and 7 bases at J; junction bases unmatched: 12. CDR3: CASSTIRRGRQPQHF. CDR3 bases: TGTGCCAGCAGCACCATTCGCAGGGGGAGGCAGCCCCAGCATTTT.

The rearrangement links TRBV7-2 to TRBJ2-5; D is perhaps TRBD1 (6 bases). The J call may be mistaken, given a closer DNA end match to TRBJ2-7. There are 13 residues in the CDR3. The germline V gene has CDR1 SGHTA and CDR2 FQGNSA. In nucleotides, the CDR3 is TGTGCCAGCTCTACAGGGATCCTCTACGAGCAGTACTTC. It codes for CASSTGILYEQYF.

The rearrangement links TRBV5-8 to TRBJ2-5, with D unclear. The J call may be mistaken, given a closer DNA end match to TRBJ2-7. Germline CDR1 reads SGHTS; CDR2 reads YDEGEE. This CDR3 has 12 residues. Here the CDR3 reads CASSFTRYEQYF. The DNA of the CDR3 is TGTGCCAGCAGCTTTACCCGGTACGAGCAGTACTTC.

V is TRBV29-1 and J is TRBJ2-3; 10 nucleotides line up with TRBD1. Trimming at V came to 7 bases and at J to 4 bases, leaving 8 bases not matched to a gene. The germline V gene has CDR1 SQVTM and CDR2 ANQGSEA. The CDR3 loop spans 14 amino acids. CDR3 region: CSAQRDRGADTQYF. The CDR3 nucleotides are TGCAGCGCACAAAGGGACAGGGGCGCAGATACGCAGTATTTT.

The genes are TRBV6-4 and TRBJ2-2, with 12 bases matching TRBD2. The CDR3 runs 14 residues. Per the germline V gene, CDR1 is MRHNA and CDR2 is SNTAGT. V shed 10 bases, J shed 5 bases, and the junction held 5 bases outside the gene matches. The DNA for the CDR3 is TGTGCCACCCGGACTAGCGGGAAGACCGGGGAGCTGTTTTTT. Translated, it gives CATRTSGKTGELFF.

This chain links TRBV9 with TRBJ1-3, with D tentatively TRBD1 (5 bases). The CDR3 contains 16 residues. V was pared by 2 bases and J by 9 bases, with 21 bases between. Looked up from germline, CDR1 is SGDLS and CDR2 is YYNGEE. Here the CDR3 reads CASSVQDGAAGLTIYF. DNA of the CDR3: TGTGCCAGCAGCGTGCAGGACGGCGCCGCGGGACTCACCATATATTTT.

The chain recombines TRBV9 with TRBJ2-3, with a tentative D call TRBD2 (7 bases). Per the germline V gene, CDR1 is SGDLS and CDR2 is YYNGEE. V lost 0 bases to trimming and J lost 5 bases, with 16 bases between them. The CDR3 has 16 residues. Written as DNA, the CDR3 is TGTGCCAGCAGCGTAGGGGGGGGCTCCTCCGGAGATACGCAGTATTTT. It translates to CASSVGGGSSGDTQYF. Variable domain in full (rest from reference TRBV9 and TRBJ2-3): DSGVTQTPKHLITATGQRVTLRCSPRSGDLSVYWYQQSLDQGLQFLIQYYNGEERAKGNILERFSAQQFPDLHSELNLSSLELGDSALYFCASSVGGGSSGDTQYFGPGTRLTVL.

This clone was seen a few times. The V gene is TRBV10-3, the J gene TRBJ1-1; D is possibly TRBD1 (6 bases). Germline V CDR1 and CDR2: ENHRY, SYGVKD. V lost 6 bases, J lost 3 bases, and 11 bases lay in between. The CDR3 is 13 amino acids. The DNA for the CDR3 is TGTGCCATCAGACAGGGATGGTACACTGAAGCTTTCTTT. Translation: CAIRQGWYTEAFF.

J is TRBJ1-5 and V is TRBV5-8, with D tentatively TRBD1 (5 bases). CDR3 length equals 13 residues. V was shortened by 2 bases and J by 7 bases, with 10 bases between the two germline ends. Germline V lookup: CDR1 SGHTS, CDR2 YDEGEE. CDR3 amino acids: CASSFGGGQPQHF. Here the CDR3 DNA reads TGTGCCAGCAGCTTTGGGGGGGGACAGCCCCAGCATTTT.

The CDR3 nucleotides read TGTGCCAGCAGCGACCGACTAAGGCCCTACGAGCAGTACTTC. Amino acids: CASSDRLRPYEQYF. The chain joins TRBV13 to TRBJ2-5; D possibly corresponds to TRBD2 (5 bases). The J call is uncertain, as TRBJ2-7 better fits the DNA end. The length of the CDR3 is 14 residues. Germline-derived CDR1 and CDR2 are PRHDT and FYEKMQ (reference sequence).

V is TRBV28 and J is TRBJ1-2; 8 nucleotides line up with TRBD1. V lost 7 bases, J lost 4 bases, and 2 bases stayed unmatched. Germline V gene lookup returns CDR1 MDHEN and CDR2 SYDVKM. The CDR3 totals 12 residues. CDR3 in DNA: TGTGCCAGCATTGACAGGGGCTATGGCTACACCTTC. Residues: CASIDRGYGYTF.

V and J are TRBV6-5 and TRBJ1-1; D unresolved. Germline values: CDR1 MNHEY, CDR2 SVGAGI. Trimming pared 4 bases from V and 1 base from J, leaving 13 bases between. This CDR3 has 15 residues. The CDR3 DNA follows: TGTGCCAGCAGTTTCATGAGGGTTCCGAACACTGAAGCTTTCTTT. Its translation: CASSFMRVPNTEAFF.

J is TRBJ2-2 and V is TRBV27, with 7 bases matching TRBD1. Germline CDR1 is MNHEY and CDR2 is SMNVEV (reference sequence). This CDR3 spans 15 amino acids. The J segment lost 4 bases and the V segment lost 2 bases, leaving 4 bases of the junction unmatched. The CDR3: CASSLRTGRTGELFF. As DNA, the CDR3 is TGTGCCAGCAGTTTAAGGACAGGCCGCACCGGGGAGCTGTTTTTT.

The J gene is TRBJ2-7, the V gene TRBV29-1, with D perhaps matching TRBD1 (6 bases). This CDR3 is built from 15 residues. Trimming shortened V by 5 bases and J by 2 bases, and 19 bases separated the two germline ends. Germline CDR1 and CDR2: SQVTM and ANQGSEA. CDR3 coding DNA: TGCAGCGTTTGGCGGACAGCACAAGATACCTACGAGCAGTACTTC. It is translated as CSVWRTAQDTYEQYF.

This chain uses TRBV5-1 with TRBJ2-7; no reliable D call. Trimming left V 4 bases short and J 4 bases short, with 15 bases between. The CDR3 covers 14 residues. In germline, CDR1 is SGHRS, CDR2 YFSETQ. The DNA for the CDR3 is TGCGCCAGCAGCCATATATTGAAGAGTTACGAGCAGTACTTC. It codes for CASSHILKSYEQYF.

This sequence joins TRBV30 and TRBJ2-7; maybe TRBD1 (5 bases). The ends were cut back, 3 bases at V and 2 bases at J, with 11 bases in the middle. In germline, CDR1 is GTSNPN, CDR2 SVGIG (reference sequence). The CDR3 runs 13 residues. DNA for the CDR3: TGTGCCTGGAGAAAGGCAGGGACCTACGAGCAGTACTTC. Translation gives CAWRKAGTYEQYF.

The chain joins TRBV5-4 to TRBJ1-1; 9 bases align to TRBD1. CDR1 is SGHNT, CDR2 YYREEE, per germline (reference sequence). The CDR3 has 14 residues. Trimming at V came to 0 bases and at J to 7 bases, leaving 4 bases not matched to a gene. CDR3 residues: CASSLEQGAGEAFF. In DNA form, the CDR3 reads TGTGCCAGCAGCTTGGAACAGGGGGCAGGTGAAGCTTTCTTT.

The rearrangement uses TRBV7-2 and TRBJ1-3, with a tentative D call TRBD1 (5 bases). From germline, CDR1 is SGHTA and CDR2 FQGNSA. V gave up 1 base and J gave up 0 bases, with 7 bases separating them. The CDR3 consists of 15 residues. The DNA for the CDR3 is TGTGCCAGCAGCTTAGGGGGCGCCTCTGGAAACACCATATATTTT. It yields the protein CASSLGGASGNTIYF.

The V gene is TRBV7-3, the J gene TRBJ1-6; the match to TRBD1 covers 7 bases. Germline V gene data show CDR1 as SGHTA and CDR2 as FQGTGA. V gave up 4 bases and J gave up 9 bases; unmatched junction bases: 3. The CDR3 loop spans 13 amino acids. CDR3 coding DNA: TGTGCCAGCAGCTCCGACAGGGCTTCACCCCTCCACTTT. Translated: CASSSDRASPLHF.

The V call is TRBV7-8, the J call TRBJ2-5; 10 bases align to TRBD1. With V trimmed by 0 bases and J by 4 bases, 2 bases remained unmatched. The CDR3 has 15 residues. Germline V gene sequence: CDR1 SGHVS, CDR2 FQNEAQ. CDR3 DNA sequence: TGTGCCAGCAGCTTAGCGGGGACAGGGGCAGAGACCCAGTACTTC. The encoded protein is CASSLAGTGAETQYF.

Here the CDR3 reads CASSEGVAGVRGNEQFF. In DNA, the CDR3 is TGTGCCAGCAGTGAAGGGGTAGCGGGAGTTAGGGGCAATGAGCAGTTCTTC. This chain links TRBV25-1 with TRBJ2-1; 9 bases line up with TRBD2. The V gene end was trimmed by 2 bases and the J gene end by 6 bases; junction bases not matched to a gene: 11. This CDR3 spans 17 amino acids. Germline CDR1 reads MGHDK; CDR2 reads SYGVNS.

This chain joins TRBV18 and TRBJ2-1; 12 nucleotides agree with TRBD2. Germline-derived CDR1 and CDR2 are KGHSH and LQKENI. This CDR3 has 20 amino acids. The V gene end was trimmed by 2 bases and the J gene end by 9 bases; junction bases not matched to a gene: 20. CDR3 coding DNA: TGTGCCAGCTCACCATTGTCCCCAGCTGCTGCTAGCGGGAGGGCCGGTGAGCAGTTCTTC. Translated: CASSPLSPAAASGRAGEQFF.

This clone was recorded a few times. This chain uses TRBV11-2 with TRBJ2-7; 12 bases are a match to TRBD2. There are 17 residues in the CDR3. Trimming at V came to 5 bases and at J to 2 bases, leaving 10 bases not matched to a gene. Germline V lookup: CDR1 SGHAT, CDR2 FQNNGV. The CDR3 DNA follows: TGTGCCAGCAGCCGTATTCCCCCTAGCGGGAGGGCCTACGAGCAGTACTTC. Translation: CASSRIPPSGRAYEQYF. Based on the CDR3 plus reference TRBV11-2 and TRBJ2-7, the full variable domain is EAGVAQSPRYKIIEKRQSVAFWCNPISGHATLYWYQQILGQGPKLLIQFQNNGVVDDSQLPKDRFSAERLKGVDSTLKIQPAKLEDSAVYLCASSRIPPSGRAYEQYFGPGTRLTVT.

This clone occurred a few times. V is TRBV28 and J is TRBJ2-3, with unresolved D. In germline, CDR1 is MDHEN, CDR2 SYDVKM. V lost 2 bases and J 0 bases, leaving 9 bases between the germline ends. The length of the CDR3 is 15 residues. For the CDR3, the DNA is TGTGCCAGCAGTTTAAGCACCCCTAGCACAGATACGCAGTATTTT. It is translated as CASSLSTPSTDTQYF. Looking up the rest from reference TRBV28 and TRBJ2-3 gives the full variable domain: DVKVTQSSRYLVKRTGEKVFLECVQDMDHENMFWYRQDPGLGLRLIYFSYDVKMKEKGDIPEGYSVSREKKERFSLILESASTNQTSMYLCASSLSTPSTDTQYFGPGTRLTVL.

The V gene is TRBV27, the J gene TRBJ2-5; TRBD1 aligns across 8 bases. V trimming: 2 bases; J trimming: 1 base; junction bases outside the gene matches: 3. The CDR3 runs to 15 residues. CDR1 is MNHEY and CDR2 is SMNVEV in the germline V gene (reference sequence). CDR3 sequence: CASSLGTGSQETQYF. CDR3 in DNA: TGTGCCAGCAGTTTAGGGACAGGAAGCCAAGAGACCCAGTACTTC.

In this sample, this clone turned up once. This chain connects TRBV4-2 to TRBJ2-3, with TRBD2 identical over 10 bases. Germline CDR1 is LGHNA and CDR2 is YNFKEQ. The CDR3 runs 18 residues. Trimming took 2 bases from V and 4 from J; bases not matched to a gene: 12. CDR3 region: CASSQTSGRARVADTQYF. As DNA, the CDR3 is TGTGCCAGCAGCCAAACAAGCGGGAGGGCCAGGGTTGCAGATACGCAGTATTTT.

The chain links TRBV25-1 to TRBJ1-5; 9 positions agree with TRBD1. This CDR3 is built from 18 residues. J was trimmed by 0 bases and V by 4 bases; bases with no gene match: 10. Germline values: CDR1 MGHDK, CDR2 SYGVNS. This chain's CDR3 is CASSGTGALTASNQPQHF. The CDR3 nucleotides are TGTGCCAGCAGTGGGACAGGGGCCCTAACCGCTAGCAATCAGCCCCAGCATTTT.

The V and J genes are TRBV11-2 and TRBJ2-1; D might be TRBD1 (5 bases). Deletions cut 4 bases from V and 5 bases from J, with 12 bases between. In germline, CDR1 is SGHAT, CDR2 FQNNGV. CDR3 length equals 14 residues. CDR3 sequence (DNA): TGTGCCAGCAGCTCCCAAGGGGCTGACAATGAGCAGTTCTTC. As protein: CASSSQGADNEQFF.

The rearrangement joins TRBV19 to TRBJ1-2; 8 nucleotides agree with TRBD1. The CDR3 extends over 15 amino acids. Germline loops: CDR1 LNHDA, CDR2 SQIVND (reference sequence). The J segment lost 8 bases and the V segment lost 8 bases, leaving 16 bases of the junction unmatched. This chain's CDR3 is CASSSRDRTRRGYTF. The CDR3 bases are TGTGCCAGTTCTTCACGGGACAGGACCCGTCGGGGCTACACCTTC.

The CDR3 loop reads CASSRGTGGVDQPQHF. The CDR3 DNA is TGTGCCAGCAGCCGCGGGACAGGGGGCGTAGATCAGCCCCAGCATTTT. V gene TRBV5-8 combines with J gene TRBJ1-5; 12 bases align to TRBD1. Germline lookup yields CDR1 SGHTS and CDR2 YDEGEE. With 4 bases clipped from V and 5 bases from J, the junction kept 7 bases outside the gene matches. This CDR3 spans 16 amino acids.